This T cell receptor (beta chain) was sequenced for a study of Tregs in tolerant kidney transplant recipients. Notes on the study in general: Biological reproducibility was not directly addressed, but technical replication error appeared minimal. For some patients, primers changed over time, blocking nucleotide-level comparison.

Comments on this clone: The target antigen is unknown. The sequenced fragment ends 3 residues before the CDR3 boundary, so the rest is inferred from the germline J gene.

The CDR3 runs 15 residues. V lost 0 bases to trimming and J lost 7 bases, with 16 bases between them. CDR1 SGHRS and CDR2 YFSETQ come from the germline V gene. Only in-frame clones appear in the TCRdb table, and some are missing; sequencing was by immunoSEQ multiplex PCR. The sample includes more than 30,000 clones. The V call is TRBV5-1, the J call TRBJ1-1; the D is unclear. This TCR was sampled from a human donor who received a combined kidney and bone marrow transplant. The specimen comprised CD8+ T cells from blood, sampled before the transplant. The sequenced part of the CDR3 DNA is TGCGCCAGCAGCTTGGGTTCAAACGCGGTTGATGAA. Translated, it gives CASSLGSNAVDE. The entire CDR3 protein reads CASSLGSNAVDEAFF.